A single sample is the source of the 28 T cell receptor beta chains below, sequenced in a study of T cells after yellow fever vaccination. TCRdb reanalysed the 5' RACE reads using MiXCR and keeps one entry per CDR3 protein. The table includes 500,000 to 650,000 distinct CDR3 sequences, 17% detected once. The sequencing here drew on PBMCs, taken about 5 days after the first yellow fever vaccination. The receptors were sampled from a man aged 18 to 29 who received the YFV17D yellow fever vaccine.

V gene TRBV6-2 or TRBV6-3 combines with J gene TRBJ2-3, with D perhaps being TRBD1 or TRBD2 (5 bases each). CDR3 length equals 15 residues. Germline V gives CDR1 MNHEY, CDR2 SVGEGT. The V end lost 0 bases, the J end lost 2 bases, and 9 bases lay between the germline ends. The DNA of the CDR3 is TGTGCCAGCAGTTACTCGTGGGGGAACACAGATACGCAGTATTTT. Protein product: CASSYSWGNTDTQYF.

The gene calls are TRBV5-1 and TRBJ1-5; no firm D call. Germline V lookup: CDR1 SGHRS, CDR2 YFSETQ. The CDR3 extends over 15 amino acids. Trimming took off 2 bases at V and 0 bases at J, with 9 bases between the two ends. The chain's CDR3 is CASSFDSYSNQPQHF. The CDR3, as DNA: TGCGCCAGCAGCTTTGATTCCTATAGCAATCAGCCCCAGCATTTT.

The chain joins TRBV2 to TRBJ2-4, with D possibly TRBD2 on 6 matching bases. V was trimmed by 6 bases and J by 6 bases, leaving 18 bases between them. This CDR3 region has 15 residues. Germline CDR1 reads SNHLY; CDR2 reads FYNNEI. CDR3 amino acids: CASSAFRDSLNIQYF. CDR3 nucleotide sequence: TGTGCCAGCAGCGCATTTCGGGACTCCTTAAACATTCAGTACTTC.

This clonotype has ten or more counts. V and J are TRBV11-2 and TRBJ1-2, with TRBD1 matching over 8 bases. Germline V gene sequence: CDR1 SGHAT, CDR2 FQNNGV. V lost 5 bases to trimming and J lost 4 bases; unmatched junction nucleotides: 15. The CDR3 length is 17 residues. The CDR3 region is CASSRQGGQGAGYGYTF. The DNA of the CDR3 is TGTGCCAGCAGCCGCCAGGGGGGTCAGGGGGCTGGCTATGGCTACACCTTC.

CDR3 protein: CASSPPGQGTGELFF. CDR3 DNA sequence: TGTGCCAGCAGTCCTCCGGGACAGGGTACCGGGGAGCTGTTTTTT. The chain combines TRBV12-3 or TRBV12-4 with TRBJ2-2, with 9 nucleotides matching TRBD1. The CDR3 runs to 15 residues. The V and J ends lost 5 bases and 5 bases, in that order; junction bases with no gene match: 6.

The chain has TRBV27 and TRBJ2-3; D is unresolved. Germline values: CDR1 MNHEY, CDR2 SMNVEV (reference sequence). CDR3 size: 14 residues. V was clipped by 0 bases and J by 4 bases, with 8 bases between them. The CDR3 DNA is TGTGCCAGCAGTTTATCGATAGTCCCAGATACGCAGTATTTT. It translates to CASSLSIVPDTQYF.

The sample holds many counts of this clonotype. V is TRBV7-2 and J is TRBJ2-1; a possible D gene is TRBD2 (6 bases). The V end was cut by 0 bases, the J end by 2 bases, with 8 bases between. Germline V gene data show CDR1 as SGHTA and CDR2 as FQGNSA. This CDR3 is 15 amino acids long. For the CDR3, the DNA is TGTGCCAGCAGCTTAGCGGGGGGTGCCTACAATGAGCAGTTCTTC. Its protein is CASSLAGGAYNEQFF.

This clonotype appeared a few times. The V call is TRBV4-3, the J call TRBJ1-3; 7 positions agree with TRBD1. V trimming: 4 bases; J trimming: 0 bases; junction bases outside the gene matches: 6. The germline V gene encodes CDR1 LGHNA and CDR2 YSLEER. The CDR3 has 16 residues. CDR3 sequence: CASSREGQISGNTIYF. The CDR3 DNA reads TGCGCCAGCAGCCGGGAGGGACAGATCTCTGGAAACACCATATATTTT.

This clonotype was seen only a few times. This chain links TRBV28 with TRBJ1-2; no clear D. Between the trimmed V and J ends, which lost 6 bases and 8 bases, there was a span of 10 bases. Germline V gene data show CDR1 as MDHEN and CDR2 as SYDVKM. The CDR3 has 11 residues. DNA of the CDR3: TGTGCCAGCAGGGGAGCGGGAGGCTACACCTTC. It is translated as CASRGAGGYTF.

The V gene is TRBV6-5, the J gene TRBJ1-6; D unclear. This CDR3 is 12 amino acids long. Germline values: CDR1 MNHEY, CDR2 SVGAGI. V was trimmed by 5 bases and J by 9 bases, leaving 8 bases between them. DNA of the CDR3: TGTGCCAGCAGTACTGGGATTTCACCCCTCCACTTT. Translating it yields CASSTGISPLHF.

This chain links TRBV6-1 with TRBJ2-7, with 7 bases that match TRBD1. Germline trimming cut 3 bases from V and 6 bases from J; bases unmatched to any gene: 11. The germline V gene encodes CDR1 MNHNS and CDR2 SASEGT. The CDR3 extends over 15 amino acids. CDR3 sequence (DNA): TGTGCCAGCAGTGAGAGGGGCGACAGGGTAACCGAGCAGTACTTC. Translating it yields CASSERGDRVTEQYF.

The V call is TRBV5-1, the J call TRBJ2-4; 9 positions match TRBD2. Trimming took 5 bases from V and 10 from J; bases not matched to a gene: 10. There are 14 residues in the CDR3. Germline lookup yields CDR1 SGHRS and CDR2 YFSETQ. The CDR3 DNA sequence: TGCGCCAGCAGTACGTCTAGCGGGGCCCTTATTCAGTACTTC. This gives the protein CASSTSSGALIQYF.

The gene calls are TRBV5-1 and TRBJ2-7, with TRBD1 matching over 7 bases. J was trimmed by 7 bases and V by 4 bases; bases with no gene match: 14. The V gene's germline CDR1 is SGHRS and CDR2 YFSETQ. The CDR3 loop spans 15 amino acids. The CDR3 is CASSEAGTALREQYF. The CDR3 DNA follows: TGCGCCAGCAGCGAGGCCGGGACAGCGTTGAGGGAGCAGTACTTC.

The chain employs TRBV3-1 and TRBJ2-7, with D possibly being TRBD1 (6 bases). Per germline, CDR1 LGHDT and CDR2 YNNKEL (reference sequence). The CDR3 loop spans 14 amino acids. V lost 4 bases and J lost 5, with 15 bases in between. The CDR3: CASSPGAGYHEQYF. The CDR3 nucleotides are TGTGCCAGCAGCCCAGGGGCCGGGTACCACGAGCAGTACTTC.

The J gene is TRBJ2-5, the V gene TRBV20-1; 7 bases match TRBD2. Trimming at V came to 5 bases and at J to 3 bases, leaving 6 bases not matched to a gene. CDR1 and CDR2 from the germline V gene are DFQATT and SNEGSKA (reference sequence). The CDR3 length is 13 residues. The CDR3 is CSAPRDYEETQYF. The CDR3 coding sequence is TGCAGTGCTCCCCGGGACTACGAAGAGACCCAGTACTTC.

This clonotype occurred a few times. The gene calls are TRBV6-1 and TRBJ2-1; TRBD2 matches 10 bases. The CDR3 totals 15 residues. J lost 7 bases, V lost 6 bases, and 9 bases had no gene match. Germline V gene data show CDR1 as MNHNS and CDR2 as SASEGT. The CDR3 region is CASRPLAGMRNEQFF. CDR3 DNA sequence: TGTGCCAGCAGACCACTAGCGGGGATGAGAAATGAGCAGTTCTTC.

The genes are TRBV7-9 and TRBJ2-5, with D possibly being TRBD1 or TRBD2 (6 bases each). CDR1 is SEHNR, CDR2 FQNEAQ, per germline (reference sequence). V lost 1 base to trimming and J lost 5 bases, with 11 bases between them. The CDR3 is made up of 14 amino acids. The CDR3 protein is CASSLDGGRETQYF. The CDR3 DNA is TGTGCCAGCAGCTTAGACGGGGGCCGCGAGACCCAGTACTTC.

This clonotype has ten or more counts. V is TRBV23-1 and J is TRBJ2-3; D unclear. TRBV23-1 falls under the ORF class, with uncertain function. The V end was cut by 6 bases, the J end by 2 bases, with 6 bases between. CDR3 length equals 12 residues. CDR3 residues: CASSANTDTQYF. For the CDR3, the DNA is TGCGCCAGCAGCGCCAACACAGATACGCAGTATTTT.

The V call is TRBV29-1, the J call TRBJ1-1; 8 bases map to TRBD1. The V and J ends lost 0 bases and 1 base, in that order; junction bases with no gene match: 10. Germline CDR1 is SQVTM and CDR2 is ANQGSEA. This CDR3 has 17 amino acids. CDR3 bases: TGCAGCGTTGAAGATGGGGGACAGGCCCTTCAGAACACTGAAGCTTTCTTT. Translated: CSVEDGGQALQNTEAFF.

This clonotype was counted between two and nine times. The rearrangement joins TRBV7-9 to TRBJ2-7, with D possibly matching TRBD1 (6 bases). The CDR3 is 14 amino acids. Germline V lookup: CDR1 SEHNR, CDR2 FQNEAQ (reference sequence). Trimming left V 5 bases short and J 2 bases short, with 13 bases between. The CDR3 region has the DNA TGTGCCAGCAGCCCAGGGGCATTTCCCTACGAGCAGTACTTC. This translates into CASSPGAFPYEQYF. Full variable domain (remainder filled in from reference TRBV7-9 and TRBJ2-7): DTGVSQNPRHKITKRGQNVTFRCDPISEHNRLYWYRQTLGQGPEFLTYFQNEAQLEKSRLLSDRFSAERPKGSFSTLEIQRTEQGDSAMYLCASSPGAFPYEQYFGPGTRLTVT.

This clonotype was observed many times. CDR3 protein: CASSQPYGTEDTGELFF. Here the CDR3 DNA reads TGCGCCAGCAGCCAACCGTACGGGACGGAAGACACCGGGGAGCTGTTTTTT. The chain uses TRBV4-1 and TRBJ2-2; TRBD1 or TRBD2 may be the D gene (5 bases each). Germline lookup yields CDR1 MGHRA and CDR2 YSYEKL. The V and J ends lost 2 bases and 3 bases respectively, with 16 bases between them. The CDR3 totals 17 residues.

V gene TRBV5-6 combines with J gene TRBJ1-5; maybe TRBD1 (6 bases). The CDR3 sequence is 16 residues long. Trimming cost V 1 base and J 4 bases, with 15 bases left between them. Looked up from germline, CDR1 is SGHDT and CDR2 is YYEEEE. In nucleotides, the CDR3 is TGTGCCAGCAGCTTGTTACGGGAAGGGGGTAATCAGCCCCAGCATTTT. This codes for CASSLLREGGNQPQHF.

This clonotype was recorded a few times. The J gene is TRBJ2-3, the V gene TRBV20-1; 8 nucleotides match TRBD2. The CDR3 loop spans 18 amino acids. The V gene's germline CDR1 is DFQATT and CDR2 SNEGSKA (reference sequence). J lost 1 base, V lost 0 bases, and 12 bases had no gene match. The CDR3 here is CSAREARGGIWGTDTQYF. The CDR3 coding sequence is TGCAGTGCTAGAGAGGCTCGCGGGGGGATTTGGGGCACAGATACGCAGTATTTT.

This clonotype turned up a few times. The chain is built from TRBV20-1 and TRBJ1-2; unclear D gene. The CDR3 runs to 10 residues. Germline assignment: CDR1 DFQATT and CDR2 SNEGSKA (reference sequence). V dropped 6 bases and J dropped 8 bases, with 10 bases sitting between them. CDR3 bases: TGCAGTGCCGAATGGGAAGGCTACACCTTC. This codes for CSAEWEGYTF.

The CDR3 is CASSSGGTRGNEQFF. As DNA, the CDR3 is TGTGCCAGCAGCTCGGGGGGGACTAGGGGTAATGAGCAGTTCTTC. The chain joins TRBV7-2 to TRBJ2-1; 8 positions match TRBD2. Germline CDR1 is SGHTA and CDR2 is FQGNSA. V trimming: 4 bases; J trimming: 7 bases; junction bases outside the gene matches: 9. This CDR3 spans 15 amino acids.

V usage is TRBV5-1 and J usage is TRBJ1-4; no definite D call. CDR3 length: 16 residues. Per germline, CDR1 SGHRS and CDR2 YFSETQ. V lost 4 bases to trimming and J lost 1 base, with 14 bases between them. CDR3 loop: CASSLQGWETNEKLFF. In nucleotides, the CDR3 is TGCGCCAGCAGCCTTCAAGGATGGGAAACTAATGAAAAACTGTTTTTT.

This clonotype was seen many times. The V and J genes are TRBV5-1 and TRBJ2-1; no firm D call. The CDR3 has 13 residues. Germline assignment: CDR1 SGHRS and CDR2 YFSETQ. Trimming shortened V by 4 bases and J by 0 bases, and 5 bases separated the two germline ends. This CDR3 reads CASSGDSYNEQFF. Here the CDR3 DNA reads TGCGCCAGCAGCGGGGACTCCTACAATGAGCAGTTCTTC.

This clonotype was detected only a few times. This rearrangement joins TRBV29-1 to TRBJ2-1; possible D gene TRBD2, 5 bases. CDR3 length equals 14 residues. V lost 3 bases and J lost 0, with 9 bases in between. From germline, CDR1 is SQVTM and CDR2 ANQGSEA. Here the CDR3 reads CSVEWTHSYNEQFF. CDR3 coding DNA: TGCAGCGTTGAGTGGACTCACTCCTACAATGAGCAGTTCTTC.